This T cell receptor beta chain was sequenced during a study of regulatory T cells in long-lasting Graves disease. V lost 6 bases to trimming and J lost 3 bases; unmatched junction nucleotides: 5. The CDR3 totals 14 residues. At least ten counts were recorded for this clonotype. For TCR beta, libraries came from iRepertoire HTBI primers and Arm-PCR of CDR3 regions. TCRdb re-derived calls from the multiplex PCR reads in MiXCR, one entry per CDR3 protein. The table shows 560,000 or so distinct CDR3 sequences, with about 15% occurring only once. Time point here: newly diagnosed GD, antithyroid drugs for less than 3 months. Extracted RNA from PBMCs served as the source of the TCR library. These data are also associated with another study on T cells in Graves' hyperthyroidism and ophthalmopathy. As reported in that work: First-round RT-PCR targeting the TCR CDR3 was performed with the HTBI primer set.

The starting material was peripheral blood mononuclear cells (PBMCs), obtained at new diagnosis, from a patient treated with antithyroid drugs. This chain uses TRBV12-3 or TRBV12-4 with TRBJ1-5; 7 positions agree with TRBD1. The sequence derives from a man aged 18 to 30 with Graves disease. CDR3 coding DNA: TGTGCCAGCAGCCAGACAGGGTTCAATCAGCCCCAGCATTTT. Translating gives CASSQTGFNQPQHF.